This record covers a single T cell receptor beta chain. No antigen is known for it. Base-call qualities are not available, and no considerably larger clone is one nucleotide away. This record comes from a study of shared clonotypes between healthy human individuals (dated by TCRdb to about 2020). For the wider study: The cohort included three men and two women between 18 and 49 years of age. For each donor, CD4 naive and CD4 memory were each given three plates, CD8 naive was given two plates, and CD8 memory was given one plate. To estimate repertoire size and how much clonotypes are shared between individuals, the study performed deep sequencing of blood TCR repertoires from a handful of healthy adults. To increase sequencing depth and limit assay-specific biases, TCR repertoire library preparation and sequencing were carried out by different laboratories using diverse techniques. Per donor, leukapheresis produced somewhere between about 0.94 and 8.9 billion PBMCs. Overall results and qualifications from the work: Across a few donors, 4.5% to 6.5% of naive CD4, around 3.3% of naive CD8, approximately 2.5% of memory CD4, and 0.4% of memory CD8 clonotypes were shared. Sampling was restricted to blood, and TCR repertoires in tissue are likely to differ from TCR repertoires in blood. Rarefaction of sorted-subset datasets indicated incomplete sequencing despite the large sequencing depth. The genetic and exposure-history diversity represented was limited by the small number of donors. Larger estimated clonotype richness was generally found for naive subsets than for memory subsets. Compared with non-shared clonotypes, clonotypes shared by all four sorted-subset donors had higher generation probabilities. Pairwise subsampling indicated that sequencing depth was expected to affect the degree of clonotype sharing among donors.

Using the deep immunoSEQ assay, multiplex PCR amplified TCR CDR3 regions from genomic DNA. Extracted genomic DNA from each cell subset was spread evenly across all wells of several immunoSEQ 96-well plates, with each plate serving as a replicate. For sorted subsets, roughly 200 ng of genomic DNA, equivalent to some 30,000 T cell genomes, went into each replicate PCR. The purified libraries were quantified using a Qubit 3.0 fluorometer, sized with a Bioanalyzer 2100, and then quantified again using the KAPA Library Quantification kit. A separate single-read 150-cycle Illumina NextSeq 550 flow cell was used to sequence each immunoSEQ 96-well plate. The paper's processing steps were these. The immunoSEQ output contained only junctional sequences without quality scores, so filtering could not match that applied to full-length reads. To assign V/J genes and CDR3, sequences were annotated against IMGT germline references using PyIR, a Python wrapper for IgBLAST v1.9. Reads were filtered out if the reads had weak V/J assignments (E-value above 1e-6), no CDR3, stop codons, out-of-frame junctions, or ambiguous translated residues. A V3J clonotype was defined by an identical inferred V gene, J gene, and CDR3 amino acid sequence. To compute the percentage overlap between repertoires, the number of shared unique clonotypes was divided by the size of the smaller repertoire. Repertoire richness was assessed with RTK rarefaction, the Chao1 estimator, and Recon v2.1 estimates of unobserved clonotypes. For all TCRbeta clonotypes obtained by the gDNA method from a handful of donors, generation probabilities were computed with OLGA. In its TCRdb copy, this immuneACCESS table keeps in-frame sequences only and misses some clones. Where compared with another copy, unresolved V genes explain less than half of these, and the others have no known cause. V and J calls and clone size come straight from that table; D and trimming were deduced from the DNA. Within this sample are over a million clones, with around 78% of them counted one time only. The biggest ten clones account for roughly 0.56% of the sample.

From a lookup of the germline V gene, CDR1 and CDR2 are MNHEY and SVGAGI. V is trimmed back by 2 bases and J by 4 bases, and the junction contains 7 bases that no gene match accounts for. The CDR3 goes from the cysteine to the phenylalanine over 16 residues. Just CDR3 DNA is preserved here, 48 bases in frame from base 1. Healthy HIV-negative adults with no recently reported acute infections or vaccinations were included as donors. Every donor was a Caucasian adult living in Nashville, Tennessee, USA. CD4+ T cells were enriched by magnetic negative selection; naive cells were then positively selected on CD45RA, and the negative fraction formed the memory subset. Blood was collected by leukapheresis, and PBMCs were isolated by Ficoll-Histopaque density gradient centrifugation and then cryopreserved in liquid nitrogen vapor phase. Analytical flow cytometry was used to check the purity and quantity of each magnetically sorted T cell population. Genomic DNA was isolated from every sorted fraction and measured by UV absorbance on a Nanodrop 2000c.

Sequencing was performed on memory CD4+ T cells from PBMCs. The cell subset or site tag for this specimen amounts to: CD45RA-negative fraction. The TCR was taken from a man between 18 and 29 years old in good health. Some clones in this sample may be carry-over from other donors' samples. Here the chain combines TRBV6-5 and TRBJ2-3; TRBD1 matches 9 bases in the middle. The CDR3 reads CASSYQGTGFPDTQYF. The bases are TGTGCCAGCAGTTACCAAGGGACAGGGTTTCCAGATACGCAGTATTTT.